The following is a T cell receptor (beta chain) sequence with its context. Its antigen is not identified. This entry is derived from a study of T cell responses to AZD1222 COVID-19 vaccine. Overall study results and limits: Every sample of the repertoires postdated the peak T cell response. Females outnumbered males among donors, who were mostly white British; clonal diversity was possibly underestimated. The CD4 TCRs associated with vaccination extended across spike and predominated at 160-218 and 743-854.

The CDR3 is 13 residues long. CDR1 SGHRS and CDR2 YFSETQ come from the germline V gene. Deletions cut 4 bases from V and 3 bases from J, with 7 bases between. TCRdb keeps only in-frame clones here, not all; method: immunoSEQ multiplex PCR. The sample has 90,000 to 120,000 clones, around 90% seen once; the top ten hold about 6.6%. This chain connects TRBV5-1 to TRBJ2-2; D might be TRBD1 (5 bases). This clonotype originated in an adult who received the AZD1222 COVID-19 vaccine. Sequenced here: peripheral blood, sampled 28 days after the second AZD1222 dose. CDR3 sequence reads: CASSIGDTGELFF. DNA of the CDR3: TGCGCCAGCAGCATAGGGGACACCGGGGAGCTGTTTTTT.